The rows below give T cell receptor beta chains drawn from one sample of a study of T cells in Graves' hyperthyroidism and ophthalmopathy. Via MiXCR, TCRdb re-called the multiplex PCR reads, giving one row per CDR3 protein. The profile covers some 98,000 distinct CDR3 sequences, with approximately 39% appearing a single time and roughly 10% taken by the ten largest. Sequencing used peripheral blood or thyroid tissue (not recorded which). The receptors here all came from a woman aged 25-40 years with Graves' hyperthyroidism. CDR3s include the opening cysteine and the closing phenylalanine or tryptophan. The D gene is left open where the match is weak. Some rows mark clone size as missing; the rest say once, few, many or name a class of expanded clone.

V gene	D gene	CDR3 length	clone size	J gene	CDR3 protein	CDR3 DNA
TRBV10-3	TRBD1	15	.	TRBJ1-6	CAISERTGGYSPLHF	TGTGCCATCAGTGAAAGGACAGGGGGTTATTCACCCCTCCACTTT
TRBV7-9	TRBD2	15	.	TRBJ2-7	CASSLGTSGRNEQYF	TGTGCCAGCAGCTTGGGGACTAGCGGGAGGAACGAGCAGTACTTC
TRBV15	TRBD1	14	.	TRBJ2-5	CATSSRTGRETQYF	TGTGCCACCAGCAGTCGGACAGGGCGGGAGACCCAGTACTTC
TRBV2	.	14	many	TRBJ2-5	CASSEDSWEETQYF	TGTGCCAGCAGTGAGGATAGCTGGGAGGAGACCCAGTACTTC
TRBV7-3	.	16	many	TRBJ2-3	CASSPRGAQSTDTQYF	TGTGCCAGCAGCCCACGGGGGGCCCAATCCACAGATACGCAGTATTTT
TRBV15	.	14	many	TRBJ2-7	CATSRARRVDEQYF	TGTGCCACCAGCAGAGCTAGGAGGGTGGACGAGCAGTACTTC
TRBV29-1	TRBD1	12	.	TRBJ2-7	CSVDTGAYEQYF	TGCAGCGTTGATACAGGGGCCTACGAGCAGTACTTC
TRBV2	.	11	.	TRBJ2-7	CASRRSYEQYF	TGTGCCAGCAGACGCTCCTACGAGCAGTACTTC
TRBV20-1	TRBD1	15	once	TRBJ2-2	CSARPGQTNTGELFF	TGCAGTGCTAGACCGGGACAGACGAACACCGGGGAGCTGTTTTTT
TRBV9	.	14	.	TRBJ2-6	CASSVPSGANVLTF	TGTGCCAGCAGCGTGCCGTCTGGGGCCAACGTCCTGACTTTC
TRBV5-1	.	11	many	TRBJ2-7	CASSYQGGTYF	TGCGCCAGCAGCTATCAGGGTGGGACCTACTTC
TRBV19	.	13	.	TRBJ1-5	CASSPVPGETQHF	TGTGCCAGCTCACCGGTCCCCGGGGAGACCCAGCATTTT
TRBV7-9	.	16	.	TRBJ2-2	CASSLQGTMNTGELFF	TGTGCCAGCAGCTTACAGGGGACCATGAACACCGGGGAGCTGTTTTTT
TRBV14	.	15	many	TRBJ1-2	CASSQVGSSNYGYTF	TGTGCCAGCAGCCAAGTCGGGAGTAGTAACTATGGCTACACCTTC
TRBV4-2	TRBD2	17	many	TRBJ2-6	CASSQVPGGSEANVLTF	TGTGCCAGCAGCCAAGTGCCGGGGGGTAGCGAGGCCAACGTCCTGACTTTC
TRBV7-9	TRBD1	15	few	TRBJ2-5	CASSLAGQGAETQYF	TGTGCCAGCAGCTTAGCGGGACAGGGGGCAGAGACCCAGTACTTC
TRBV11-3	.	17	many	TRBJ1-5	CASSLSSIVLSNQPQHF	TGTGCCAGCAGCTTATCCAGTATAGTGTTGAGCAATCAGCCCCAGCATTTT
TRBV29-1	.	13	few	TRBJ1-5	CSVDPGGNQPQHF	TGCAGCGTAGACCCAGGGGGCAATCAGCCCCAGCATTTT
TRBV7-9	TRBD2	18	.	TRBJ2-5	CASSRGTSGSNPGETQYF	TGTGCCAGCAGCCGTGGGACTAGCGGGAGTAACCCCGGGGAGACCCAGTACTTC
TRBV20-1	TRBD1	14	many	TRBJ2-7	CSAIPRTGYYEQYF	TGCAGTGCCATACCCCGGACAGGGTACTACGAGCAGTACTTC
TRBV20-1	TRBD2	15	many	TRBJ2-2	CSALGTSGQTGELFF	TGCAGTGCTTTGGGGACTAGCGGGCAGACCGGGGAGCTGTTTTTT
TRBV13	TRBD1	15	.	TRBJ2-1	CASSLEGQGFNEQFF	TGTGCCAGCAGCTTAGAGGGACAGGGGTTCAATGAGCAGTTCTTC
TRBV7-9	TRBD2	14	once	TRBJ2-7	CASSLITSGEEQYF	TGTGCCAGCAGCTTAATCACTAGCGGGGAAGAGCAGTACTTC
TRBV7-2	.	14	few	TRBJ1-6	CASSLAGDDSPLHF	TGTGCCAGCAGCTTGGCCGGGGACGATTCACCCCTCCACTTT
TRBV25-1	TRBD1	16	.	TRBJ2-7	CASSERTGIQSYEQYF	TGTGCCAGCAGTGAACGGACAGGGATCCAATCCTACGAGCAGTACTTC
TRBV15	.	15	.	TRBJ2-5	CATSVHLGAGQPQYF	TGTGCCACCAGCGTACATCTCGGGGCCGGACAGCCCCAGTACTTC
TRBV4-1	.	16	many	TRBJ2-2	CASSLLEKGNTGELFF	TGCGCCAGCAGCCTCCTCGAGAAAGGGAACACCGGGGAGCTGTTTTTT
TRBV5-6	TRBD2	15	.	TRBJ2-5	CASNSPSGRKETQYF	TGTGCCAGCAACTCCCCTAGCGGGAGAAAAGAGACCCAGTACTTC
TRBV12-3/TRBV12-4	TRBD1	15	many	TRBJ1-3	CASSRTGSLQNTIYF	TGTGCCAGCAGCCGGACAGGATCCCTCCAAAACACCATATATTTT
TRBV6-5	.	13	once	TRBJ2-7	CASSLGPSYEQCF	TGTGCCAGCAGTTTAGGGCCGTCCTACGAGCAGTGCTTC
TRBV9	TRBD1	14	.	TRBJ1-2	CASIPLTGTRGYTF	TGTGCCAGCATCCCACTGACAGGGACCAGAGGCTACACCTTC
TRBV4-1	.	20	.	TRBJ2-7	CASSQVEVGVSPPNSYEQYF	TGCGCCAGCAGCCAAGTAGAGGTTGGGGTGTCACCGCCCAACTCCTACGAGCAGTACTTC
TRBV7-9	TRBD2	17	.	TRBJ2-2	CASSSGLAGGGTGELFF	TGCGCCAGCAGTTCGGGACTAGCGGGAGGGGGCACCGGGGAGCTGTTTTTT
TRBV7-9	.	13	.	TRBJ2-7	CARGSDKVYEQYF	TGTGCCAGAGGCTCGGACAAAGTTTACGAGCAGTACTTC
TRBV7-2	.	13	many	TRBJ2-5	CASSLWVLETQYF	TGTGCCAGCAGCTTGTGGGTTCTGGAGACCCAGTACTTC
TRBV11-2	TRBD2	17	.	TRBJ2-2	CASSLGVRGGNTGELFF	TGTGCCAGCAGCTTAGGCGTCCGGGGGGGGAACACCGGGGAGCTGTTTTTT
TRBV9	.	13	few	TRBJ2-7	CASSTGEGLEQYF	TGTGCCAGCAGCACCGGCGAGGGGCTCGAGCAGTACTTC
TRBV15	TRBD2	16	.	TRBJ2-7	CATSSLRGGSFYEQYF	TGTGCCACCAGCAGCCTCCGGGGCGGGAGTTTTTACGAGCAGTACTTC
TRBV3-1	TRBD2	13	many	TRBJ2-5	CASRGLAKETQYF	TGTGCCAGCAGGGGACTAGCGAAAGAGACCCAGTACTTC
TRBV6-5	TRBD2	12	many	TRBJ2-7	CASFGDYYEQYF	TGTGCCAGCTTCGGGGACTATTACGAGCAGTACTTC
TRBV2	TRBD1	14	many	TRBJ1-5	CASRWTGLNQPQHF	TGTGCCAGCAGATGGACAGGGCTAAATCAGCCCCAGCATTTT
TRBV9	TRBD2	16	few	TRBJ2-3	CASSVLAGGLTDTQYF	TGTGCCAGCAGCGTATTAGCGGGAGGGCTCACAGATACGCAGTATTTT
TRBV5-1	.	15	.	TRBJ2-1	CASSRQARSYNEQFF	TGCGCCAGCAGCCGACAGGCTCGCTCCTACAATGAGCAGTTCTTC
TRBV20-1	.	13	many	TRBJ2-7	CSARVDSSYEQYF	TGCAGTGCTAGAGTGGACAGTTCCTACGAGCAGTACTTC
TRBV4-1	.	14	many	TRBJ1-2	CASRHYRGRGGYTF	TGCGCCAGCAGGCATTATCGGGGACGGGGCGGCTACACCTTC
TRBV28	.	14	.	TRBJ1-2	CATTGQGDDYGCTF	.
TRBV20-1	.	15	many	TRBJ1-2	CSARFAGHSAYGYTF	TGCAGTGCTAGATTCGCGGGGCACTCCGCCTATGGCTACACCTTC
TRBV7-9	TRBD1	16	many	TRBJ1-5	CASSLTGGLDNQPQHF	TGTGCCAGCAGCTTAACAGGGGGCTTGGACAATCAGCCCCAGCATTTT
TRBV10-3	TRBD1	14	.	TRBJ1-2	CAAQITGVGYGYTF	TGTGCCGCACAGATAACAGGGGTGGGCTATGGCTACACCTTC
TRBV7-9	TRBD1	14	.	TRBJ2-7	CASRPGTGGGEQYF	TGTGCCAGCAGACCCGGGACAGGGGGTGGCGAGCAGTACTTC
TRBV7-9	TRBD2	14	many	TRBJ2-7	CASSPIGRSYEQYF	TGTGCCAGCAGCCCGATCGGGAGGAGTTACGAGCAGTACTTC
TRBV7-8	.	17	.	TRBJ1-6	CASSLGGLTGAASPPHF	TGTGCCAGCAGCTTGGGGGGCCTGACTGGAGCCGCTTCACCCCCCCACTTT
TRBV7-2	.	15	many	TRBJ2-3	CASSWAGLSTDTQYF	TGTGCCAGCAGCTGGGCGGGATTGAGCACAGATACGCAGTATTTT